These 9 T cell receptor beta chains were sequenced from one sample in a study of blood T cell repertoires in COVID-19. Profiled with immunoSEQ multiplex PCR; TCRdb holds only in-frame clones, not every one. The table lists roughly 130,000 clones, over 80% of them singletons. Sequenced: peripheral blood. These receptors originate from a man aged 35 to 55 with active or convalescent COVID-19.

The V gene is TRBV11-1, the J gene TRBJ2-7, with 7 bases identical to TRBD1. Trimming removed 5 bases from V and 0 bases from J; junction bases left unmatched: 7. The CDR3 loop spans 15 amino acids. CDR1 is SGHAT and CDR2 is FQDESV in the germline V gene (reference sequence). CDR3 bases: TGTGCCAGCAGCCATGGGACAGTCAGCTCCTACGAGCAGTACTTC. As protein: CASSHGTVSSYEQYF. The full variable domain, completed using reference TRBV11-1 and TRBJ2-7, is EAEVAQSPRYKITEKSQAVAFWCDPISGHATLYWYRQILGQGPELLVQFQDESVVDDSQLPKDRFSAERLKGVDSTLKIQPAELGDSAMYLCASSHGTVSSYEQYFGPGTRLTVT.

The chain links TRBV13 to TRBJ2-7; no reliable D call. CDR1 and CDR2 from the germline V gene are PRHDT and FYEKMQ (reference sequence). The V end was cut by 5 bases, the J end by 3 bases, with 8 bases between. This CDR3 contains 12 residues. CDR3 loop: CASSRSNYEQYF. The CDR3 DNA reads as TGTGCCAGCAGCCGGTCAAACTACGAGCAGTACTTC. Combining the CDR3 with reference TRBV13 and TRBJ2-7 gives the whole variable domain AAGVIQSPRHLIKEKRETATLKCYPIPRHDTVYWYQQGPGQDPQFLISFYEKMQSDKGSIPDRFSAQQFSDYHSELNMSSLELGDSALYFCASSRSNYEQYFGPGTRLTVT.

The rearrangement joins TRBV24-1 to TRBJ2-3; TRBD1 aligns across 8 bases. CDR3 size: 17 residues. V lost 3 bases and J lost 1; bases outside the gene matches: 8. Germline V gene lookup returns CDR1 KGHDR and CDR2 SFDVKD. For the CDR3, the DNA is TGTGCCACCAGTGATCCCCCTGGACAGGGAGGCACAGATACGCAGTATTTT. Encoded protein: CATSDPPGQGGTDTQYF.

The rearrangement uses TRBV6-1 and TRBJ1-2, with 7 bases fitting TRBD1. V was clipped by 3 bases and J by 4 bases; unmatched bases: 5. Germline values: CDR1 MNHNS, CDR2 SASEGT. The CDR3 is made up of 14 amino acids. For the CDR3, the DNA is TGTGCCAGCAGTGAGCTAAGGGGGCCCTATGGCTACACCTTC. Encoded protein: CASSELRGPYGYTF.

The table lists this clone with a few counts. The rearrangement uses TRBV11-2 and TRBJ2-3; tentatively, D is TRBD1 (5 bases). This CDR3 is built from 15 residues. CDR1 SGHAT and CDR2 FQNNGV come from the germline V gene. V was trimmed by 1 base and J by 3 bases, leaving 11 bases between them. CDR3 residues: CASSLVGVGTDTQYF. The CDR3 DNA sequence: TGTGCCAGCAGCTTAGTAGGGGTGGGGACAGATACGCAGTATTTT.

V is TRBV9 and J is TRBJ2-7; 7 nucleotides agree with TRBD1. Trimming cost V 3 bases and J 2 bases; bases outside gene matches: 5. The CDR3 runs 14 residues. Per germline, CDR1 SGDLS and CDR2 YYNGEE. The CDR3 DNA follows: TGTGCCAGCAGCGCAACAGGGGCCCCCTACGAGCAGTACTTC. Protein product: CASSATGAPYEQYF.

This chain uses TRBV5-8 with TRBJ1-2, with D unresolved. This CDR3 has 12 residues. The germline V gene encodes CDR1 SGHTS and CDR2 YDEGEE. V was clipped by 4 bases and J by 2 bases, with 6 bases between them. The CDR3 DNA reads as TGTGCCAGCAGCCGAGGGAACTATGGCTACACCTTC. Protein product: CASSRGNYGYTF.

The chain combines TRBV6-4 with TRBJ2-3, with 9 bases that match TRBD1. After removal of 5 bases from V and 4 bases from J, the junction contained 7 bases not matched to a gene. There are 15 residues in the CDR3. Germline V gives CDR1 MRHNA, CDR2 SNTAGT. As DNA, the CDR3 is TGTGCCAGCAGTCAACAGGGGGCCGGAGCAGATACGCAGTATTTT. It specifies CASSQQGAGADTQYF.

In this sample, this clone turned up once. The CDR3: CASSPGTGAFTDTQYF. The CDR3 nucleotides are TGTGCCAGCAGCCCCGGAACAGGGGCGTTCACAGATACGCAGTATTTT. The chain has TRBV7-9 and TRBJ2-3, with TRBD1 matching over 7 bases. CDR1 is SEHNR, CDR2 FQNEAQ, per germline (reference sequence). The CDR3 runs 16 residues. The junction had 10 bases not matched to a gene; V was cut back by 5 bases and J by 2 bases.